This is a list of T cell receptor beta chains from one sample in a study of vaccination and CD4 T cells after COVID-19. Each CDR3 protein gets one entry after TCRdb re-called the PCR reads with MiXCR. The repertoire holds around 9,600 distinct CDR3 sequences, less than 65% seen once, with approximately 20% in the top ten. These receptors have no known antigen. The sequencing input was CD4+ T cells from blood, cultured in vitro. These receptor sequences come from a human donor who had recovered from COVID-19. CDR3s include the opening cysteine and the closing phenylalanine or tryptophan. The D gene is left open where the match is weak. Size values are once, few and many counts, or a class for expanded clones, and some rows have none.

d_gene	len	v_gene	j_gene	abundance	CDR3aa	CDR3nt
TRBD1	15	TRBV19	TRBJ2-2	few	CASSMGQGFTGELFF	TGTGCCAGTAGTATGGGACAGGGTTTCACCGGGGAGCTGTTTTTT
.	14	TRBV2	TRBJ1-4	.	CARGSAGGTGRMFF	TGTGCCAGGGGGTCCGCGGGGGGGACCGGGCGGATGTTTTTT
.	14	TRBV4-3	TRBJ1-6	few	CASSQDAGLSPLHF	TGCGCCAGCAGCCAAGATGCGGGTTTGTCACCCCTCCACTTT
TRBD2	16	TRBV6-5	TRBJ2-5	medium-sized	CASSSRLAGNQETQYF	TGTGCCAGCAGTTCTAGACTAGCGGGTAACCAAGAGACCCAGTACTTC
.	18	TRBV7-2	TRBJ2-3	.	CASSLEMEGQVVTDTQYF	TGTGCCAGCAGCTTAGAAATGGAGGGGCAGGTCGTAACAGATACGCAGTATTTT
.	15	TRBV7-9	TRBJ2-7	few	CASSPQAGHSYEQYF	TGTGCCAGCAGCCCCCAGGCGGGGCACTCCTACGAGCAGTACTTC
.	13	TRBV19	TRBJ2-2	.	CASSNHRTGELFF	TGTGCCAGTAGTAATCATCGGACCGGGGAGCTGTTTTTT
TRBD1	16	TRBV27	TRBJ2-2	.	CASRRRTGGSTGELFF	TGTGCCAGCAGAAGACGGACAGGGGGCAGCACCGGGGAGCTGTTTTTT
TRBD2	13	TRBV6-1	TRBJ2-7	.	CASRLAALEEQYF	TGTGCCAGCAGACTAGCGGCCTTGGAAGAGCAGTACTTC
.	13	TRBV7-2	TRBJ1-2	few	CASSSTLTGGYTF	TGTGCCAGCAGCTCGACGCTGACTGGCGGCTACACCTTC
TRBD1	13	TRBV2	TRBJ2-7	.	CASSGTGLYEQYF	TGTGCCAGCAGTGGGACAGGGTTGTACGAGCAGTACTTC
TRBD2	13	TRBV29-1	TRBJ2-7	.	CSVGGGGGYEQYF	TGCAGCGTTGGGGGAGGCGGGGGCTACGAGCAGTACTTC
TRBD1	14	TRBV19	TRBJ2-3	once	CASSTTGTTDTQYF	TGTGCCAGTAGCACGACAGGGACAACGGATACGCAGTATTTT
.	14	TRBV9	TRBJ1-1	.	CASSPGLMNTEAFF	TGTGCCAGCAGCCCTGGCCTGATGAACACTGAAGCTTTCTTT
TRBD1	14	TRBV6-2/TRBV6-3	TRBJ1-1	.	CASRTQGAISEAFF	TGTGCCAGCAGAACACAGGGGGCCATTTCGGAGGCTTTCTTT
TRBD2	14	TRBV7-2	TRBJ2-1	.	CASSLRSGSNEQFF	TGTGCCAGCAGCTTAAGGAGCGGGAGCAATGAGCAGTTCTTC
.	15	TRBV12-3/TRBV12-4	TRBJ2-3	.	CASSFVRRGTDTQYF	TGTGCCAGCAGTTTTGTGCGGAGGGGCACAGATACGCAGTATTTT
.	15	TRBV7-6	TRBJ2-3	once	CASSPRQLTTDTQYF	TGTGCCAGCAGCCCCCGACAACTTACCACAGATACGCAGTATTTT
.	14	TRBV15	TRBJ2-7	.	CATSRDARGYEQYF	TGTGCCACCAGCAGAGATGCCAGGGGCTACGAGCAGTACTTC
.	13	TRBV12-3/TRBV12-4	TRBJ1-1	few	CASSLKGGTEAFF	TGTGCCAGCAGTTTAAAGGGAGGAACTGAAGCTTTCTTT
TRBD1	15	TRBV6-1	TRBJ1-5	.	CASSRQGGGGQPQHF	TGTGCCAGCAGTCGACAGGGAGGAGGTGGTCAGCCCCAGCATTTT
.	18	TRBV11-2	TRBJ1-1	.	CASSLDQSGANPSTEAFF	TGTGCCAGCAGCTTAGATCAAAGCGGGGCCAATCCCTCCACTGAAGCTTTCTTT
.	13	TRBV6-1	TRBJ1-2	few	CASRRTGLTGYTF	TGTGCCAGCAGAAGGACTGGCCTTACTGGCTACACCTTC
TRBD1	17	TRBV12-3/TRBV12-4	TRBJ1-5	.	CASSLGDRVRSNQPQHF	TGTGCCAGCAGTTTAGGGGACAGGGTTCGCAGCAATCAGCCCCAGCATTTT
TRBD2	16	TRBV7-9	TRBJ2-7	.	CASSLAPLAGEGEQYF	TGTGCCAGCAGCTTAGCGCCGCTAGCGGGGGAGGGCGAGCAGTACTTC
.	19	TRBV21-1	TRBJ2-1	few	CASSKGEVAGGPGYNEQFF	TGTGCCAGCAGCAAAGGGGAGGTGGCGGGAGGGCCGGGTTACAATGAGCAGTTCTTC
.	14	TRBV6-1	TRBJ2-7	.	CASRARHESYEQYF	TGTGCCAGCAGGGCGCGACACGAGTCCTACGAGCAGTACTTC
.	16	TRBV7-2	TRBJ2-2	.	CASSNRATRITGELFF	TGTGCCAGCAGCAACAGGGCCACTCGCATCACCGGGGAGCTGTTTTTT
.	13	TRBV19	TRBJ2-4	.	CASSELYKNIQYF	TGTGCCAGTAGCGAACTCTACAAAAACATTCAGTACTTC
.	14	TRBV19	TRBJ2-5	.	CASTPGGTVETQYF	TGTGCCAGTACCCCAGGTGGGACGGTGGAGACCCAGTACTTC
.	15	TRBV6-5	TRBJ1-1	.	CASSYGGVGNTEAFF	TGTGCCAGCAGTTACGGCGGGGTGGGGAACACTGAAGCTTTCTTT
.	12	TRBV6-1	TRBJ1-6	.	CASSGAASPLHF	TGTGCCAGCAGTGGGGCTGCTTCACCCCTCCACTTT
.	12	TRBV27	TRBJ2-7	.	CASSSTGDEQYF	TGTGCCAGCAGTTCGACTGGGGACGAGCAGTACTTC
.	13	TRBV19	TRBJ2-7	.	CASSIQGRYEQYF	TGTGCCAGTAGCATCCAGGGGCGATACGAGCAGTACTTC
TRBD1	16	TRBV7-9	TRBJ2-5	few	CASSLYRGRLQETQYF	TGTGCCAGCAGCTTATACAGGGGGAGACTCCAAGAGACCCAGTACTTC
TRBD1	16	TRBV20-1	TRBJ1-1	.	CSARASAGDRGREAFF	TGCAGTGCTAGAGCATCAGCCGGGGACAGGGGACGTGAAGCTTTCTTT
TRBD2	17	TRBV7-2	TRBJ2-3	few	CASSLGLAGRVADTQYF	TGTGCCAGCAGCTTAGGGCTAGCGGGGCGCGTAGCAGATACGCAGTATTTT
.	12	TRBV7-9	TRBJ1-1	few	CASSSTSTEAFF	TGTGCCAGCAGCTCCACTAGCACTGAAGCTTTCTTT
TRBD2	15	TRBV2	TRBJ2-5	few	CASTIAGGDGETQYF	TGTGCCAGCACAATAGCGGGAGGGGATGGAGAGACCCAGTACTTC
TRBD1	15	TRBV7-2	TRBJ2-1	medium-sized	CASSSGTGGFKEQFF	TGTGCCAGCAGCTCCGGGACAGGGGGGTTTAAGGAGCAGTTCTTC
TRBD2	15	TRBV20-1	TRBJ2-3	few	CSASAGTSTADTQYF	TGCAGTGCTAGCGCCGGGACTAGCACCGCAGATACGCAGTATTTT
.	15	TRBV19	TRBJ1-5	.	CASRSGWERNQPQHF	TGTGCCAGTAGATCCGGGTGGGAGCGCAATCAGCCCCAGCATTTT
TRBD1	17	TRBV20-1	TRBJ2-7	.	CSASLFGTGNYGTEQYF	TGCAGTGCTAGTCTTTTCGGGACAGGGAATTACGGAACCGAGCAGTACTTC
.	15	TRBV5-5	TRBJ1-2	.	CASKPQEGVFYGYTF	TGTGCCAGCAAACCTCAGGAGGGGGTCTTCTATGGCTACACCTTC
TRBD1	15	TRBV29-1	TRBJ2-7	.	CSVDKWAGGFYEQYF	TGCAGCGTTGATAAGTGGGCAGGGGGATTCTACGAGCAGTACTTC
.	11	TRBV28	TRBJ1-2	medium-sized	CATYINYGYTF	TGTGCCACCTACATTAACTATGGCTACACCTTC
TRBD1	16	TRBV24-1	TRBJ2-2	.	CATSSTGTGGIGELFF	TGTGCCACCAGTTCGACCGGGACAGGGGGAATCGGGGAGCTGTTTTTT
.	12	TRBV7-2	TRBJ2-2	.	CASSFYRGELFF	TGTGCCAGCAGCTTCTACCGCGGGGAGCTGTTTTTT
.	12	TRBV12-3/TRBV12-4	TRBJ1-3	.	CASLLYGSTIYF	TGTGCCAGCCTCCTCTACGGAAGCACCATATATTTT
TRBD2	17	TRBV19	TRBJ2-1	.	CASSAELASGRASEQFF	TGTGCCAGTAGTGCCGAATTGGCTAGCGGGAGGGCCTCTGAGCAGTTCTTC
TRBD1	13	TRBV30	TRBJ1-2	few	CAWSPDRGLGYTF	TGTGCCTGGAGTCCGGACAGGGGGCTTGGCTACACCTTC
TRBD1	16	TRBV19	TRBJ1-3	.	CASSISDRGAGNTIYF	TGTGCCAGTAGTATTTCCGACAGGGGGGCTGGAAACACCATATATTTT
.	12	TRBV7-9	TRBJ1-2	once	CASLTLRYGYTF	TGTGCCAGCCTCACGCTTCGCTATGGCTACACCTTC
TRBD1	14	TRBV11-1	TRBJ1-1	.	CASSLYRGGTEAFF	TGTGCCAGCAGCTTATACAGGGGAGGCACTGAAGCTTTCTTT